These T cell receptor beta chains were read from a single sample in a study of vaccination effects on CD4 cells after COVID-19. The antigens these receptors bind are not known. Profiling relied on immunoSEQ multiplex PCR, and the TCRdb table lists in-frame clones only, not all of them. The sample includes 50,000 to 65,000 clones, roughly 72% of them seen just once. The specimen was CD4+ T cells from PBMCs cultured with HCoV-229E spike peptides, collected after COVID-19 vaccination. Every receptor here comes from a human donor who received a COVID-19 vaccine. The conserved cysteine and the conserved F or W are not part of the CDR3 here. A D gene is named only where the DNA matches it firmly.

j_call	cdr3_length	d_call	v_call	cdr3_aa
TRBJ1-2	12	TRBD1	TRBV18	ASSPAGGLGGYT
TRBJ1-2	12	NA	TRBV3-1/TRBV3-2	ASSQMTGSYGYT
TRBJ1-4	14	TRBD1	TRBV3-1/TRBV3-2	ASSSGQVATNEKLF
TRBJ1-2	14	NA	TRBV6-1	ASSEAIQGGAYGYT
TRBJ2-1	14	TRBD2	TRBV6-1	ASSEYWGGSYNEQF
TRBJ1-4	12	NA	TRBV19	ASSIQATNEKLF
TRBJ2-6	15	TRBD2	TRBV7-2	ASSLDSGGSGANVLT
TRBJ1-5	12	NA	TRBV19	ASSILSRDQPQH
TRBJ1-5	10	NA	TRBV9	ASSGIYQPQH
TRBJ1-1	13	NA	TRBV3-1/TRBV3-2	ASSHGYGVNTEAF
TRBJ1-5	12	NA	TRBV7-2	ASSLDSHNQPQH
TRBJ2-2	12	NA	TRBV7-8	ASSLQGNTGELF
TRBJ2-5	12	NA	TRBV5-1	ASSLGRLQETQY
TRBJ1-6	16	NA	TRBV12-5	ASGLVPSGGGGNSPLH
TRBJ2-5	12	NA	TRBV27	ASSPDTPQETQY
TRBJ2-3	14	TRBD2	TRBV19	ASSSSGGPGQDTQY
TRBJ2-3	11	NA	TRBV6-4	ASSDPPTDTQY
TRBJ1-5	12	NA	TRBV29-1	SVGSTGPNQPQH
TRBJ1-6	16	TRBD1	TRBV7-2	ASSLSLGQGDRNSPLH
TRBJ2-3	10	TRBD2	TRBV2	ASSEREGAQY
TRBJ1-2	10	NA	TRBV30	ASEDEGYGYT
TRBJ1-1	13	NA	TRBV12-5	ASGLSIRGITEAF
TRBJ1-2	10	TRBD1	TRBV29-1	SVQGQGHGYT
TRBJ2-2	12	NA	TRBV9	ASSGGQNTGELF